A single sample gave rise to the 4 T cell receptor beta chains below, sequenced in a study of blood T cell repertoires in COVID-19. Clones were sequenced by immunoSEQ multiplex PCR, and TCRdb holds only the in-frame ones, with some missing. This repertoire shows approximately 180,000 clones, approximately 85% found once; its top ten account for 9.8%. Sequenced input: peripheral blood. The source is an elderly woman with acute or convalescent COVID-19.

This chain joins TRBV6-4 and TRBJ2-5; 11 bases match TRBD1. V dropped 4 bases and J dropped 5; count of bases not matched to a gene: 0. Germline lookup yields CDR1 MRHNA and CDR2 SNTAGT. The CDR3 consists of 13 residues. CDR3 in amino acids: CASSGDRGETQYF. As DNA, the CDR3 is TGTGCCAGCAGTGGGGACAGGGGGGAGACCCAGTACTTC.

The V gene is TRBV6-4, the J gene TRBJ2-5, with 11 bases fitting TRBD1. The trim removed 7 bases at V and 1 base at J, leaving 8 bases unmatched. CDR1 MRHNA and CDR2 SNTAGT come from the germline V gene. The CDR3 spans 16 residues. The CDR3 DNA sequence: TGTGCCAGCACCCTTCCGGGACAGGGGGGCCAAGAGACCCAGTACTTC. It is translated as CASTLPGQGGQETQYF.

CDR3 residues: CASSLGLTNEKLFF. The CDR3, as DNA: TGCGCCAGCAGCCTGGGACTTACTAATGAAAAACTGTTTTTT. The chain links TRBV5-1 to TRBJ1-4; tentative D call: TRBD1 (5 bases). The V end lost 4 bases, the J end lost 2 bases, and 9 bases lay between the germline ends. CDR1 and CDR2 from the germline V gene are SGHRS and YFSETQ. The CDR3 has 14 amino acids.

CDR3 sequence (DNA): TGTGCCAGCAGCCTCAGTGGGCCCTATGGCTACACCTTC. It is translated as CASSLSGPYGYTF. The V call is TRBV9, the J call TRBJ1-2; no clear D. This CDR3 is built from 13 residues. The V end was cut by 4 bases, the J end by 4 bases, with 11 bases between. Germline-derived CDR1 and CDR2 are SGDLS and YYNGEE.